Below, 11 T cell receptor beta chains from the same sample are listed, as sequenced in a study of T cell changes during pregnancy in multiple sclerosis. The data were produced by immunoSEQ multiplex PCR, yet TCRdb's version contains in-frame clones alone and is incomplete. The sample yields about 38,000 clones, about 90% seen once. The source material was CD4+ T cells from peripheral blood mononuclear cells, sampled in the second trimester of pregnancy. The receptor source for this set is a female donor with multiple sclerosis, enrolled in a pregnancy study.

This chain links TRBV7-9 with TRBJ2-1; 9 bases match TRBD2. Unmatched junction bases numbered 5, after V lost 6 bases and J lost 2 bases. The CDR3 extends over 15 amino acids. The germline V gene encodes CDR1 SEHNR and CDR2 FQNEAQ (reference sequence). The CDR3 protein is CASSLTSGAYNEQFF. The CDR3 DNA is TGTGCCAGCAGTTTGACTAGCGGAGCCTACAATGAGCAGTTCTTC.

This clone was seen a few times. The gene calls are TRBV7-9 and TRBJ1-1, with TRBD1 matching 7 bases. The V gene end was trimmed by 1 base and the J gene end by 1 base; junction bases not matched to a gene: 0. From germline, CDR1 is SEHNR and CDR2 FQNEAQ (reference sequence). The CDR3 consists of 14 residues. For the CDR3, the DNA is TGTGCCAGCAGCTTAGACAGGGGGAACACTGAAGCTTTCTTT. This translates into CASSLDRGNTEAFF.

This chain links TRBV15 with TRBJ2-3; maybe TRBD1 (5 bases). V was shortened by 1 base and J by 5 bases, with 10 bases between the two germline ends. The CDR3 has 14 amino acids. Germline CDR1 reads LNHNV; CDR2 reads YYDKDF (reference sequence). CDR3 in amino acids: CATSRGTQGDTQYF. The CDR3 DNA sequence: TGTGCCACCAGCAGAGGGACCCAGGGAGATACGCAGTATTTT.

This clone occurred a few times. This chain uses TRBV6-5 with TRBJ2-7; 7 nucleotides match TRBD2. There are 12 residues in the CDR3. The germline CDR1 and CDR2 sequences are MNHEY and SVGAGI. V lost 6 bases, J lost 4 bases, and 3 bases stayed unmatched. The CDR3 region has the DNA TGTGCCAGCAGGGGACTACTATACGAGCAGTACTTC. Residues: CASRGLLYEQYF.

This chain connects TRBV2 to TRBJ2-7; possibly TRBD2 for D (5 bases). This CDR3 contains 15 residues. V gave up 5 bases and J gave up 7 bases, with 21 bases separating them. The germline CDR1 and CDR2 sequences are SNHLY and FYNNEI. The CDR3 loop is CASSLTGSSQGEQYF. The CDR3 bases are TGTGCCAGCAGTCTTACGGGATCCAGTCAAGGAGAGCAGTACTTC.

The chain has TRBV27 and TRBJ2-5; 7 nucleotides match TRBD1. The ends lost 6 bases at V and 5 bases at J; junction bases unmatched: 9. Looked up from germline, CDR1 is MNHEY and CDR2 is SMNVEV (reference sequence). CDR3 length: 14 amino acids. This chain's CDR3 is CASSPQGMGETQYF. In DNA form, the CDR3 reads TGTGCCAGCAGCCCACAGGGGATGGGGGAGACCCAGTACTTC.

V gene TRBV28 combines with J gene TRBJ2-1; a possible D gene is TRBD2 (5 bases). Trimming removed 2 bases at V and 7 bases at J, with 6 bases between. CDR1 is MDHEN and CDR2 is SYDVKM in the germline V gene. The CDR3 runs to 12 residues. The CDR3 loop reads CASSLTGNEQFF. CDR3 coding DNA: TGTGCCAGCAGTTTAACGGGAAATGAGCAGTTCTTC.

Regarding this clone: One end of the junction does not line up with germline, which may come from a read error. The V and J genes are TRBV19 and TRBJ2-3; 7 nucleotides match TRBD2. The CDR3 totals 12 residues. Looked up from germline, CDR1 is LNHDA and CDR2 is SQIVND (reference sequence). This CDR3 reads CASRIAGDTQYF. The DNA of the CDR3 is TGTGCCAGTAGGATAGCGGGAGATACGCAGTATTTT. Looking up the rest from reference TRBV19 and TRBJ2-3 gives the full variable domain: DGGITQSPKYLFRKEGQNVTLSCEQNLNHDAMYWYRQDPGQGLRLIYYSQIVNDFQKGDIAEGYSVSREKKESFPLTVTSAQKNPTAFYLCASRIAGDTQYFGPGTRLTVL.

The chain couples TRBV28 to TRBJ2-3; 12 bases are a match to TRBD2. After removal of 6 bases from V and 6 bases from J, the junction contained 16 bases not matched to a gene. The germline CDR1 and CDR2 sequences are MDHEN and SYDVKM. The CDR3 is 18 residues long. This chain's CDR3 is CASSTRTSGKVSLDTQYF. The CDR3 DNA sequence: TGTGCCAGCAGCACGAGGACTAGCGGGAAGGTCTCGCTGGATACGCAGTATTTT.

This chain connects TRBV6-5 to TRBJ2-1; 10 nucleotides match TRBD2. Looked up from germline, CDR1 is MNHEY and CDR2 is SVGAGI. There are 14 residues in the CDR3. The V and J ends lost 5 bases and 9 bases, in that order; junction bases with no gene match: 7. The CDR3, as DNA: TGTGCCAGCAGTGGGGGACTAGCGAACGGTGAGCAGTTCTTC. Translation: CASSGGLANGEQFF.

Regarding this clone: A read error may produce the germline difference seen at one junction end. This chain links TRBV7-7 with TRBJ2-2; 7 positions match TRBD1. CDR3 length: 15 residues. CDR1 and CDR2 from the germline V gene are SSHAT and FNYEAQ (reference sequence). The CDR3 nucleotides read TGTGCTAGCAGCTCCGGGACAGTGAACACCGGGGAGCTGTTTTTT. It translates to CASSSGTVNTGELFF.